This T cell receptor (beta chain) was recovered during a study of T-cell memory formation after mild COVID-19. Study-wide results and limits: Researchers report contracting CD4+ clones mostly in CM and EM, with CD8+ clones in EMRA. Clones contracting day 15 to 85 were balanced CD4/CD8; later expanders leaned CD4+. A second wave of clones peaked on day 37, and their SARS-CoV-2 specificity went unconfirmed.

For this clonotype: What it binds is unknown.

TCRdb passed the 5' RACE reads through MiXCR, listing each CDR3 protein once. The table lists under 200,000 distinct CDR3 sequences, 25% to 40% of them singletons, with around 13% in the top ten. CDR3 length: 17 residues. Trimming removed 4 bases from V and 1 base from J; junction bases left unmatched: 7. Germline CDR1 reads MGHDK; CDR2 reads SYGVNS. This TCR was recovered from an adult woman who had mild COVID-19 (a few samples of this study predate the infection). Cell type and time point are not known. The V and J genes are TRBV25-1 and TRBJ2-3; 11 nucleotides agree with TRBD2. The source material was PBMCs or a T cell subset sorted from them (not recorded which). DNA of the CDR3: TGTGCCAGCAGTGGATCGGGACTAGCGGAGCGCACAGATACGCAGTATTTT. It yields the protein CASSGSGLAERTDTQYF.